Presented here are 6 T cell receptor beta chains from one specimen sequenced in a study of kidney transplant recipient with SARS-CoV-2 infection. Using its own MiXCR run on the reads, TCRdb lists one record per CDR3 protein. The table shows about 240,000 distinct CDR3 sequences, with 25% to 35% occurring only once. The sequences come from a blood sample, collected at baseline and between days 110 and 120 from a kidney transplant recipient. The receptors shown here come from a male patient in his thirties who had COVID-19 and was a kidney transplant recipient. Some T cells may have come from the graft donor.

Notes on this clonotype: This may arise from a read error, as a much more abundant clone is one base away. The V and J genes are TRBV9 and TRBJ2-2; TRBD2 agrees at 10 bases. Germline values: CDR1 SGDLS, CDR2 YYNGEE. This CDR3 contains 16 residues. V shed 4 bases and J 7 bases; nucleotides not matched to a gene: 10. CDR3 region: CASSLRVAGGFGELFF. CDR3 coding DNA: TGTGCCAGCAGCCTTCGAGTAGCGGGAGGTTTCGGGGAGCTGTTTTTT.

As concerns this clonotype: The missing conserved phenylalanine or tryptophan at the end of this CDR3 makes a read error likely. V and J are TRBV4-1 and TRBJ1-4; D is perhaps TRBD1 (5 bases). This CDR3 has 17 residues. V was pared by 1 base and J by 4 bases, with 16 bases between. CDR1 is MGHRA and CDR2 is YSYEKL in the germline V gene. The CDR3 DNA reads TGCGCCAGCAGCCAAGTCCTAACAGGTTGGATTAATGAAAAACTGTTTCTT. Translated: CASSQVLTGWINEKLFL.

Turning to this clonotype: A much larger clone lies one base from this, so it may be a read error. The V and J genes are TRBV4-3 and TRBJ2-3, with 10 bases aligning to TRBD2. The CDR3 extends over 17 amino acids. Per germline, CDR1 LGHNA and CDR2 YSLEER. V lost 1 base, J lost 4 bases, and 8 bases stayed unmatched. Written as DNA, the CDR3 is TGCGCCAGCAGCCAAGCTCTGGCTAGCGGGGGAGCAGATACGCAGTATTTT. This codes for CASSQALASGGADTQYF.

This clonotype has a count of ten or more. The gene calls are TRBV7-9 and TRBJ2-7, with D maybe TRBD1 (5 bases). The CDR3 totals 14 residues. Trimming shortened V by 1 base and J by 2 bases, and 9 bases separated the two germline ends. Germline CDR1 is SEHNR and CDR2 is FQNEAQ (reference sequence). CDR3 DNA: TGTGCCAGCAGCTTAGGACAGAGTACCTACGAGCAGTACTTC. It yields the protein CASSLGQSTYEQYF.

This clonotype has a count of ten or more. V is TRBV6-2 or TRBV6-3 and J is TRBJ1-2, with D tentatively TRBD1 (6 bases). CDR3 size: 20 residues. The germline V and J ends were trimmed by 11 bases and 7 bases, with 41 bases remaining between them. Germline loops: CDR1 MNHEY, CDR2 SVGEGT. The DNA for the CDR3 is TGTGCCGGCCCGCCCCGGGTCCGGCTTTCAATACGCAACAGGGAGGGTGGCTACACCTTC. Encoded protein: CAGPPRVRLSIRNREGGYTF.

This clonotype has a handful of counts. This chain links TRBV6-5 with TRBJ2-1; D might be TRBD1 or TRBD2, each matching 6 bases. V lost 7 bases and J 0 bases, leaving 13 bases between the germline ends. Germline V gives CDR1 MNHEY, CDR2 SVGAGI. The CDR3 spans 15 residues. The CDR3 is CASIKGGSSYNEQFF. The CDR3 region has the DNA TGTGCCAGCATCAAAGGGGGGAGCTCCTACAATGAGCAGTTCTTC.